This T cell receptor (beta chain) was sequenced in a study of blood T cell repertoires in COVID-19. The overall study: Samples came from the United States, Italy and Spain, spanning acute and convalescent COVID-19. The cDNA or gDNA used as material had been derived from T cells, B-cell-depleted T cells, or PBMCs.

Trimming took 4 bases from V and 3 from J, leaving 10 bases between them. Germline V CDR1 and CDR2: MNHEY, SMNVEV (reference sequence). The CDR3 is 15 amino acids. In the authors' workflow: Amplification with reference gene primers provided the estimates of nucleated cell counts. TCRdb's table, derived via immunoSEQ multiplex PCR, lists solely in-frame clones and lacks some. V, J and clone size were drawn from that table, and D and trimming were deduced from the DNA. In the table there are roughly 100,000 clones, 81% of which are singletons. This clonotype was sampled from a man at least 80 years old with acute or convalescent COVID-19. What was sequenced was peripheral blood. The rearrangement uses TRBV27 and TRBJ1-6, with D hard to call. Here the CDR3 DNA reads TGTGCCAGCAGTTGGGGAGACGGCTATAATTCACCCCTCCACTTT. Protein: CASSWGDGYNSPLHF.